The TCR beta chain under discussion was sequenced for a study of CD8 T cells in ankylosing spondylitis. V was pared by 5 bases and J by 2 bases, with 8 bases between. The CDR3 sequence is 13 residues long. Germline CDR1 and CDR2: PRHDT and FYEKMQ (reference sequence). This clonotype was seen many times. It was by quantitative 5'-RACE with molecular barcodes that TCR beta libraries were made. In TCRdb, the 5' RACE reads were re-called with MiXCR into one record per CDR3 protein. This sample has roughly 180,000 distinct CDR3 sequences; around a tenth occur once, and the top ten carry over 12%. This rearrangement joins TRBV13 to TRBJ2-3; D unclear. This clonotype was obtained from a female donor with ankylosing spondylitis or in good health (not recorded which). Sequences were obtained from blood, either unsorted or a sorted T cell fraction (not recorded which). The CDR3 region is CASSPVITDTQYF. The DNA of the CDR3 is TGTGCCAGCAGCCCCGTAATCACAGATACGCAGTATTTT.